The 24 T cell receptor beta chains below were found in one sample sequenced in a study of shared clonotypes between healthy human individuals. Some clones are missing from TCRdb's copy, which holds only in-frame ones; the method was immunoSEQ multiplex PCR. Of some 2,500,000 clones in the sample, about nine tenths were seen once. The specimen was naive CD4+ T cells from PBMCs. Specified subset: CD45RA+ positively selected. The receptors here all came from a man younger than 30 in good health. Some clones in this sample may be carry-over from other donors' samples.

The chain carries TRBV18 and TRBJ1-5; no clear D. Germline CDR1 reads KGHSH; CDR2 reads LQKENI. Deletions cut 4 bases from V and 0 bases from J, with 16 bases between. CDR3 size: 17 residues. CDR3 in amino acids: CASSRNTPDDSNQPQHF. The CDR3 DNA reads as TGTGCCAGCTCACGAAACACCCCGGATGATAGCAATCAGCCCCAGCATTTT.

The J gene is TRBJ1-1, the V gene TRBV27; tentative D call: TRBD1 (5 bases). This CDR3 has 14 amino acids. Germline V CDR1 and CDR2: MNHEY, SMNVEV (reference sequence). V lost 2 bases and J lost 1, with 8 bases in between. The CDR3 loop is CASSLGTGNTEAFF. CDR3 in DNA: TGTGCCAGCAGTTTAGGGACGGGGAACACTGAAGCTTTCTTT.

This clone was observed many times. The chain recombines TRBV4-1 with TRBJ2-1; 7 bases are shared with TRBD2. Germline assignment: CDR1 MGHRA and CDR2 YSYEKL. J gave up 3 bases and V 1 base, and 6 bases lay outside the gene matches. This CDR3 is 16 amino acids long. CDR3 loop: CASSQVRLAVYNEQFF. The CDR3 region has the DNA TGCGCCAGCAGCCAAGTTAGGCTAGCGGTCTACAATGAGCAGTTCTTC.

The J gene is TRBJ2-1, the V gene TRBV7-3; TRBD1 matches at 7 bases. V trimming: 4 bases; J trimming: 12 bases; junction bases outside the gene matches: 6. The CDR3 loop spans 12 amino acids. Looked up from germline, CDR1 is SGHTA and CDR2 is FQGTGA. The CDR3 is CASSSTDRAQFF. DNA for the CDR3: TGTGCCAGCAGCTCGACCGACAGGGCGCAGTTCTTC.

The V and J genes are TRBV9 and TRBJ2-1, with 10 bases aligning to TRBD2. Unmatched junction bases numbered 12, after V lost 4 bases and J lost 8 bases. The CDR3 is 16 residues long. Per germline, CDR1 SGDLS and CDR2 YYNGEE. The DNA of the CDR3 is TGTGCCAGCAGCCCCAGGGTAGCGGGAGGTTCTTATGAGCAGTTCTTC. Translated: CASSPRVAGGSYEQFF. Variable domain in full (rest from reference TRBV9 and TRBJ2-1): DSGVTQTPKHLITATGQRVTLRCSPRSGDLSVYWYQQSLDQGLQFLIQYYNGEERAKGNILERFSAQQFPDLHSELNLSSLELGDSALYFCASSPRVAGGSYEQFFGPGTRLTVL.

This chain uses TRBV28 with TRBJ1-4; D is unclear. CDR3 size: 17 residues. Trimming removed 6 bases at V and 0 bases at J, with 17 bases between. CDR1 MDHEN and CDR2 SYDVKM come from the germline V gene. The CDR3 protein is CASSPDGHPATNEKLFF. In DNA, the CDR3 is TGTGCCAGCAGCCCGGACGGCCATCCAGCAACTAATGAAAAACTGTTTTTT.

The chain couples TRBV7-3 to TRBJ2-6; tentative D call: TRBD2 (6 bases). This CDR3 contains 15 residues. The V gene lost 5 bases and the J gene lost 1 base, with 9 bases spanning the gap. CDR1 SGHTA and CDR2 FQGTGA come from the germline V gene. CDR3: CASSRGESGANVLTF. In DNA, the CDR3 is TGTGCCAGCAGCCGCGGGGAGTCTGGGGCCAACGTCCTGACTTTC.

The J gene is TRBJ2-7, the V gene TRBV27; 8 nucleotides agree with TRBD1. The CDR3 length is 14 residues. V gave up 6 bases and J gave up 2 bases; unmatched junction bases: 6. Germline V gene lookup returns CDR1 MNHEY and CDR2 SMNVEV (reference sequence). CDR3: CASSRTGPTYEQYF. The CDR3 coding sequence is TGTGCCAGCAGCCGGACAGGGCCCACCTACGAGCAGTACTTC.

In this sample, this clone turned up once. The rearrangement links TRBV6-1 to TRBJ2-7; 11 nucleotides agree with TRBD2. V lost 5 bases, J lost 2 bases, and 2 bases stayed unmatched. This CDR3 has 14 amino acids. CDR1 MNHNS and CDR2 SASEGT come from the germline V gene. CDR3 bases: TGTGCCAGCAGTCGACTAGCGGGAACCTACGAGCAGTACTTC. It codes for CASSRLAGTYEQYF.

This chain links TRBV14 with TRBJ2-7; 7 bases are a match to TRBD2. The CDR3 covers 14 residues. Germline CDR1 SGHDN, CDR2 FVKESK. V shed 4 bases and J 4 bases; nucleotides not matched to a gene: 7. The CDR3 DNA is TGTGCCAGCAGCCGGCGGGAGTCTCGTTACGAGCAGTACTTC. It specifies CASSRRESRYEQYF.

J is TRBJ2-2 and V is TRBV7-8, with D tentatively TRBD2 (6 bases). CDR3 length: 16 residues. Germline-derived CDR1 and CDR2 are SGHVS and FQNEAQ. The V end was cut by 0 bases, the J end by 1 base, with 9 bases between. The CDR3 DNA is TGTGCCAGCAGCTTAGCGCGGCGGGAGAACACCGGGGAGCTGTTTTTT. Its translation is CASSLARRENTGELFF.

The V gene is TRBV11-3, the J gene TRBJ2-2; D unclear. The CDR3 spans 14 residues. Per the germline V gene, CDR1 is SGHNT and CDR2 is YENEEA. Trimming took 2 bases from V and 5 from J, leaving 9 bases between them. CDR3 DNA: TGTGCCAGCAGCTTACCCAGTCGGACCGGGGAGCTGTTTTTT. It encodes CASSLPSRTGELFF.

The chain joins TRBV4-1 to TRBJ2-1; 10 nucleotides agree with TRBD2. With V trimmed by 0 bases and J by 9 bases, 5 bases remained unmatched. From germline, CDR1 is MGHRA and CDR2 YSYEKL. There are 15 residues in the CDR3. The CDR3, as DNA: TGCGCCAGCAGCCAAGAACTAGCGGGAATTCGTGAGCAGTTCTTC. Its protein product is CASSQELAGIREQFF.

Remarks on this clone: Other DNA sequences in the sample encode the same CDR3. The CDR3 DNA reads TGTGCCAGCTCACCGGGGACAGGGGGAGAAGGCTACACCTTC. This translates into CASSPGTGGEGYTF. The genes are TRBV18 and TRBJ1-2, with TRBD1 identical over 11 bases. The CDR3 consists of 14 residues. The trim removed 3 bases at V and 8 bases at J, leaving 5 bases unmatched. Per germline, CDR1 KGHSH and CDR2 LQKENI.

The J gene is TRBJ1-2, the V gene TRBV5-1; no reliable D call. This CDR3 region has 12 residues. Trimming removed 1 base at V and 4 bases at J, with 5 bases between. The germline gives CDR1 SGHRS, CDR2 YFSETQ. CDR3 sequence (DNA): TGCGCCAGCAGCTTGAACAGCTATGGCTACACCTTC. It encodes CASSLNSYGYTF. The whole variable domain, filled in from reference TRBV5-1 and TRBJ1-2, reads KAGVTQTPRYLIKTRGQQVTLSCSPISGHRSVSWYQQTPGQGLQFLFEYFSETQRNKGNFPGRFSGRQFSNSRSEMNVSTLELGDSALYLCASSLNSYGYTFGSGTRLTVV.

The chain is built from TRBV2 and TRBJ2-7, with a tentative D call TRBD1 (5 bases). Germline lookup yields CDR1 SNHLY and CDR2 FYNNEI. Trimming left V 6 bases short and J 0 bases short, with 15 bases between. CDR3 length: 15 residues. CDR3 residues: CASSRVVQGSYEQYF. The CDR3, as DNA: TGTGCCAGCAGCCGAGTGGTCCAGGGCTCCTACGAGCAGTACTTC.

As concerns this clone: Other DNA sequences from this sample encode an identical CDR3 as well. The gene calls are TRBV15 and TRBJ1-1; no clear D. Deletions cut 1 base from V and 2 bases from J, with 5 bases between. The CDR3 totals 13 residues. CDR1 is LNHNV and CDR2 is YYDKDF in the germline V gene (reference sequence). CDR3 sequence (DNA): TGTGCCACCAGCAGAGGAGTAAACACTGAAGCTTTCTTT. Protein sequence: CATSRGVNTEAFF.

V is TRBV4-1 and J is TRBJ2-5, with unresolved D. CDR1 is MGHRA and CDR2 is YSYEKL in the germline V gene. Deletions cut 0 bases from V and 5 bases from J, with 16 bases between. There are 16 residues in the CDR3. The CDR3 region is CASSQEPPPATETQYF. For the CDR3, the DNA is TGCGCCAGCAGCCAAGAACCCCCACCGGCTACGGAGACCCAGTACTTC.

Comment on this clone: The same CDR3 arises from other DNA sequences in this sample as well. The CDR3: CASSFRGGTEAFF. The CDR3 nucleotides read TGTGCCAGCAGCTTCAGGGGGGGAACTGAAGCTTTCTTT. The chain couples TRBV5-5 to TRBJ1-1, with 7 bases lining up with TRBD1. Germline-derived CDR1 and CDR2 are SGHKS and YYEKEE (reference sequence). The trim removed 2 bases at V and 5 bases at J, leaving 3 bases unmatched. There are 13 residues in the CDR3.

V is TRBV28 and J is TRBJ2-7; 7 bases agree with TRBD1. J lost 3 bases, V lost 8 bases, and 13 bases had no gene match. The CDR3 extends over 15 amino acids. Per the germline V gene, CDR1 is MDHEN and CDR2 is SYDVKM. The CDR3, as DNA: TGTGCCAGCGCCCCCGGGACAGCAGAAGGCTACGAGCAGTACTTC. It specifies CASAPGTAEGYEQYF.

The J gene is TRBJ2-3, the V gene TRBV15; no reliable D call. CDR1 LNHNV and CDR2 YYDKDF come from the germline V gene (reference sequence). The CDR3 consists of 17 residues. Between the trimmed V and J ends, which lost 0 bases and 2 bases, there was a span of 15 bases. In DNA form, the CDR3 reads TGTGCCACCAGCAGAGATTATTACAGTGGTAACACAGATACGCAGTATTTT. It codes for CATSRDYYSGNTDTQYF.

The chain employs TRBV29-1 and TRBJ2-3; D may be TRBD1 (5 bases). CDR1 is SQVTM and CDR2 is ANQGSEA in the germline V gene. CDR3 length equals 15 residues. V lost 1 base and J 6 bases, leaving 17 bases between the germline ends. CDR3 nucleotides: TGCAGCGTTGAAGGTCCGGCGGTAAAGGGGGATACGCAGTATTTT. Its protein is CSVEGPAVKGDTQYF.

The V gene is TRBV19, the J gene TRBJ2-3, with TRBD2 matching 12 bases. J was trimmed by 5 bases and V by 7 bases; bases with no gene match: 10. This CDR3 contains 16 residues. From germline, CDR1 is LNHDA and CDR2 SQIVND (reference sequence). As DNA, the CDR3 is TGTGCCAGTATATCGACTAGCGGGAGTATGTTAGATACGCAGTATTTT. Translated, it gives CASISTSGSMLDTQYF.

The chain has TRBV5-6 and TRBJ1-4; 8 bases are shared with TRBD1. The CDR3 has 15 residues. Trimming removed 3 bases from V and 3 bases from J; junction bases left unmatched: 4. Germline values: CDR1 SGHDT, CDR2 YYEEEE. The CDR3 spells CASSSNRGANEKLFF. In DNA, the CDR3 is TGTGCCAGCAGCTCTAACAGGGGGGCTAATGAAAAACTGTTTTTT.